Here is one TCR beta chain with its context. This CDR3 is 14 amino acids long. V lost 4 bases and J lost 7, with 16 bases in between. Germline CDR1 is SGHTA and CDR2 is FQGNSA. The table came from immunoSEQ multiplex PCR; TCRdb's copy has only in-frame clones and leaves some out. Counted here are 120,000 or so clones, 85% to 90% occurring once; the ten biggest clones make up about 12%. The data were obtained in a study of control samples from healthy donors and cancer patients. The source material was blood. This sequence originates from a man younger than 45 in good health. The chain links TRBV7-2 to TRBJ1-1, with a weak D call TRBD1 (5 bases). The CDR3 protein is CASSSAGRGIEAFF. CDR3 nucleotide sequence: TGTGCCAGCAGCTCAGCGGGACGGGGGATTGAAGCTTTCTTT.